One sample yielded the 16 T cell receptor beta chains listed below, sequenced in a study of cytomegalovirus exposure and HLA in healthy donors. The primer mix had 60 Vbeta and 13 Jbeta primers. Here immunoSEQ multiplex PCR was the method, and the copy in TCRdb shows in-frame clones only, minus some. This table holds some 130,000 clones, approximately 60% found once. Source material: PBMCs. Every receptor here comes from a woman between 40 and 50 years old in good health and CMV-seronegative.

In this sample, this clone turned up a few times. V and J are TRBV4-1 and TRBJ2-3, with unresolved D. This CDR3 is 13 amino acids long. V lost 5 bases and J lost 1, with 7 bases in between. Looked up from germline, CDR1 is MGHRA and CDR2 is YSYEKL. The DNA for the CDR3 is TGCGCCAGCAGCTCCCAGGGCACAGATACGCAGTATTTT. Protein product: CASSSQGTDTQYF.

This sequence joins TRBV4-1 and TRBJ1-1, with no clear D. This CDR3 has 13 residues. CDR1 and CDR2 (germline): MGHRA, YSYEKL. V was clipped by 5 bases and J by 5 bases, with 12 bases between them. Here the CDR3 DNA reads TGCGCCAGCAGCTATGACACGGCTACTGAAGCTTTCTTT. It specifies CASSYDTATEAFF.

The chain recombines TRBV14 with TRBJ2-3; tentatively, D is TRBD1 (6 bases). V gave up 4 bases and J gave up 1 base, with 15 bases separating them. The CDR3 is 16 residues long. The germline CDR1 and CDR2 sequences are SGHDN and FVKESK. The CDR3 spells CASSPQTRGRTDTQYF. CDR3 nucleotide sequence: TGTGCCAGCAGCCCCCAAACCAGGGGTCGCACAGATACGCAGTATTTT. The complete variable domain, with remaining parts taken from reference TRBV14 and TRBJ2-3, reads EAGVTQFPSHSVIEKGQTVTLRCDPISGHDNLYWYRRVMGKEIKFLLHFVKESKQDESGMPNNRFLAERTGGTYSTLKVQPAELEDSGVYFCASSPQTRGRTDTQYFGPGTRLTVL.

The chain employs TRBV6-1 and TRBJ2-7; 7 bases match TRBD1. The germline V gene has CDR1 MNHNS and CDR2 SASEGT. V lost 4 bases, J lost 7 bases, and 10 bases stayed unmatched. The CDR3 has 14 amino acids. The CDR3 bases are TGTGCCAGCAGTGGCCCGAGGGGGCTAGGGGAGCAGTACTTC. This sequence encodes CASSGPRGLGEQYF.

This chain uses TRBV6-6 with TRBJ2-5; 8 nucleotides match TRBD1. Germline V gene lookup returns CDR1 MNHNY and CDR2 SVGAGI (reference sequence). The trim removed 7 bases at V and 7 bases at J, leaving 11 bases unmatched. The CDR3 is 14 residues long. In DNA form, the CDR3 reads TGTGCCAGCACCTACGGGACAGGCTTAGGGACCCAGTACTTC. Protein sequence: CASTYGTGLGTQYF.

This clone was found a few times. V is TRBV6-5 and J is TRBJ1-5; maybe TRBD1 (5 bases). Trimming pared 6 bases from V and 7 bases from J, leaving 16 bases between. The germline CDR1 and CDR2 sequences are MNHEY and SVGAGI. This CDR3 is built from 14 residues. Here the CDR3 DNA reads TGTGCCAGCAGCCCCAGCCAGGGTGGCCAGCCCCAGCATTTT. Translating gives CASSPSQGGQPQHF.

CDR3 bases: TGCGCCAGCAGGAGACAGGCCAACACTGAAGCTTTCTTT. Its protein is CASRRQANTEAFF. The chain has TRBV4-3 and TRBJ1-1, with TRBD1 as a possible D gene (6 bases). This CDR3 comprises 13 residues. CDR1 is LGHNA, CDR2 YSLEER, per germline. Trimming left V 6 bases short and J 2 bases short, with 10 bases between.

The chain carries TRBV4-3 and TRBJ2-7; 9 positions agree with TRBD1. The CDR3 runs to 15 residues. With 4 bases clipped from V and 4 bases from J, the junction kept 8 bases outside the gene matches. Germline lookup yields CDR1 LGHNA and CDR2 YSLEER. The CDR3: CASSLETGGFYEQYF. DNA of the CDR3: TGCGCCAGCAGCCTAGAAACAGGGGGCTTTTACGAGCAGTACTTC.

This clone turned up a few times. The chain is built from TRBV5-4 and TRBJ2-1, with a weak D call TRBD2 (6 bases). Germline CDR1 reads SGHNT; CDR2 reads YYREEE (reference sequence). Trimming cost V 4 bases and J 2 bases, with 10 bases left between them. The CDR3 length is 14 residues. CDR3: CASSQRVTYNEQFF. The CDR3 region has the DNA TGTGCCAGCAGCCAGCGGGTTACCTACAATGAGCAGTTCTTC.

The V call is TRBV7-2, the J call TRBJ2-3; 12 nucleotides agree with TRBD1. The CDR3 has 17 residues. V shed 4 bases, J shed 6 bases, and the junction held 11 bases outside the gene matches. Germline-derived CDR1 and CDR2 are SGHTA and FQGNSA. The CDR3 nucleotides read TGTGCCAGCAGCTCCCGGGACAGGGGGCGAGGAAAGGATACGCAGTATTTT. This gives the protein CASSSRDRGRGKDTQYF.

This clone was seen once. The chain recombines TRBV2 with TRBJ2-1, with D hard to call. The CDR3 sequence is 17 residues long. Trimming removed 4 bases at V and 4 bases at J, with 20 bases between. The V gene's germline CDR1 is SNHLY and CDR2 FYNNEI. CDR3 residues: CASSVDPAGSFYNEQFF. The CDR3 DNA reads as TGTGCCAGCAGTGTGGATCCCGCAGGTTCCTTTTACAATGAGCAGTTCTTC.

CDR3 sequence: CASGLTGSSYNSPLHF. In nucleotides, the CDR3 is TGTGCTAGTGGTTTGACAGGGAGCTCCTATAATTCACCCCTCCACTTT. J is TRBJ1-6 and V is TRBV12-5, with a possible D match to TRBD1 (6 bases). In germline, CDR1 is LGHNT, CDR2 FRNRAP. The ends were cut back, 2 bases at V and 0 bases at J, with 8 bases in the middle. This CDR3 region has 16 residues. The full variable domain, with the rest looked up from reference TRBV12-5 and TRBJ1-6, is DARVTQTPRHKVTEMGQEVTMRCQPILGHNTVFWYRQTMMQGLELLAYFRNRAPLDDSGMPKDRFSAEMPDATLATLKIQPSEPRDSAVYFCASGLTGSSYNSPLHFGNGTRLTVT.

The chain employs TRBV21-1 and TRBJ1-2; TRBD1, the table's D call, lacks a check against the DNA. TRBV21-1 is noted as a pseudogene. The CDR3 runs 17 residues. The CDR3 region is CASSKAFTGEANYGYTF. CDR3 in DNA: TGTGCCAGCAGCAAAGCCTTCACAGGGGAGGCTAACTATGGCTACACCTTC.

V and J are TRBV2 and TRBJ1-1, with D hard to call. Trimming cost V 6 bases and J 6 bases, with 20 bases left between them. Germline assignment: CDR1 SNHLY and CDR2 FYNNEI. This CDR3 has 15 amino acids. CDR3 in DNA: TGTGCCAGCAGGACCTCGGGGAGCCCGGTCGCTGAAGCTTTCTTT. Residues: CASRTSGSPVAEAFF.

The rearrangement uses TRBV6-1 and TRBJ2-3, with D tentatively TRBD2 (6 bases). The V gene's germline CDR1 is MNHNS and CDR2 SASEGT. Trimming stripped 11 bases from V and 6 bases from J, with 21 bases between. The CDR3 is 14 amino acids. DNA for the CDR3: TGTGCCGGGGCTGTCGGGACTCCGCCGGATACGCAGTATTTT. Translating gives CAGAVGTPPDTQYF.

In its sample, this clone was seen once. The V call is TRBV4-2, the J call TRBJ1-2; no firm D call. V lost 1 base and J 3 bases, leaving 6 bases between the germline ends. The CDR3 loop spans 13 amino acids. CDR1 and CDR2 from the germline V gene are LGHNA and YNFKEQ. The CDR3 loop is CASSQAGDYGYTF. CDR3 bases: TGTGCCAGCAGCCAAGCCGGAGACTATGGCTACACCTTC.